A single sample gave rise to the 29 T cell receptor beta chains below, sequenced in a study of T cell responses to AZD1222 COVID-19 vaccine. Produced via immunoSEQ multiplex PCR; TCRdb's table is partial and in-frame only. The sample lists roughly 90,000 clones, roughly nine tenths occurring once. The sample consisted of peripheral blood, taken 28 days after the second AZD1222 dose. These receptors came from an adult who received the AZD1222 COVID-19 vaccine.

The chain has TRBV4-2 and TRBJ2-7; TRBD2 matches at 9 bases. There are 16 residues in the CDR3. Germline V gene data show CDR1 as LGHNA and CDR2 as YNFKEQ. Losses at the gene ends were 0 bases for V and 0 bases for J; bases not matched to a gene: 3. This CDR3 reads CASSQEKRGASYEQYF. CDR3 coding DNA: TGTGCCAGCAGCCAAGAAAAGCGGGGGGCCTCCTACGAGCAGTACTTC.

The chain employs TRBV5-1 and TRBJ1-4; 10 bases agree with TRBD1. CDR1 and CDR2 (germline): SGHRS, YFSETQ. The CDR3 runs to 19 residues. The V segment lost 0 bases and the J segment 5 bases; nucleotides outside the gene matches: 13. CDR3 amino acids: CASSLVAPGQGTGNEKLFF. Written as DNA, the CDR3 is TGCGCCAGCAGCTTGGTCGCACCGGGACAGGGGACGGGGAATGAAAAACTGTTTTTT.

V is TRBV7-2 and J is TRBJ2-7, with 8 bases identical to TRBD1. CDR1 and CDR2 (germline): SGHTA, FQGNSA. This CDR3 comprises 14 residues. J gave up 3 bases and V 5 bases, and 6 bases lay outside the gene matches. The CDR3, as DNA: TGTGCCAGCAGCCCAGGACAGGGTTTCTACGAGCAGTACGTC. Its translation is CASSPGQGFYEQYV.

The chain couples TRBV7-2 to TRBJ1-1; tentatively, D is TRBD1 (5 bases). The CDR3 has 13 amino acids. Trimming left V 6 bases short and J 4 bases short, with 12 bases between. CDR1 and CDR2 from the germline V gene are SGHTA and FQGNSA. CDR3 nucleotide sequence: TGTGCCAGCAGTTATGACGGGGGCACTGAAGCTTTCTTT. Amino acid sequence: CASSYDGGTEAFF. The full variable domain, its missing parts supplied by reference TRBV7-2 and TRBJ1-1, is GAGVSQSPSNKVTEKGKDVELRCDPISGHTALYWYRQSLGQGLEFLIYFQGNSAPDKSGLPSDRFSAERTGGSVSTLTIQRTQQEDSAVYLCASSYDGGTEAFFGQGTRLTVV.

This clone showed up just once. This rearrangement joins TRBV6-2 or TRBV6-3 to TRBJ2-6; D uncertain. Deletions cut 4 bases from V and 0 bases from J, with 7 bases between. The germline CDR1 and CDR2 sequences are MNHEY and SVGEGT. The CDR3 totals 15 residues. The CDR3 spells CASSSTASGANVLTF. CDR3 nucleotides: TGTGCCAGCAGTTCAACAGCCTCTGGGGCCAACGTCCTGACTTTC.

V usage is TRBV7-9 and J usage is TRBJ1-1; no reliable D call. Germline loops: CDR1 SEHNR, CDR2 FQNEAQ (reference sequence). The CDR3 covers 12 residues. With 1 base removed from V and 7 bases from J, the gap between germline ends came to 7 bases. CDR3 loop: CASSLERYEAFF. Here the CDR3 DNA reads TGTGCCAGCAGCTTAGAAAGGTATGAAGCTTTCTTT.

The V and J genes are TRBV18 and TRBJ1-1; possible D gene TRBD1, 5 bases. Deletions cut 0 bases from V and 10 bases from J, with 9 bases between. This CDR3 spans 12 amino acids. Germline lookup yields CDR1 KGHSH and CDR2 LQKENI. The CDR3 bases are TGTGCCAGCTCACCACCGATCGGGGGAGCTTTCTTT. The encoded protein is CASSPPIGGAFF.

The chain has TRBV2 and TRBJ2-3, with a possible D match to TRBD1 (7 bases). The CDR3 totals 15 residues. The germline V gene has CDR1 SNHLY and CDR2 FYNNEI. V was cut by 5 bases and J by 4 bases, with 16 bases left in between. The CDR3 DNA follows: TGTGCCAGCAGTTCCGACCAGGGGGGACCAGATACGCAGTATTTT. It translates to CASSSDQGGPDTQYF.

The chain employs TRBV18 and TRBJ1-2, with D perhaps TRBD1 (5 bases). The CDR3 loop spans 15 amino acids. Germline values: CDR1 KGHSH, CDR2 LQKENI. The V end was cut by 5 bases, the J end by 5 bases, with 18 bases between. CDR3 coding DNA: TGTGCCAGCTCAGCGAATCCCGGGACGGCTTATGGCTACACCTTC. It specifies CASSANPGTAYGYTF.

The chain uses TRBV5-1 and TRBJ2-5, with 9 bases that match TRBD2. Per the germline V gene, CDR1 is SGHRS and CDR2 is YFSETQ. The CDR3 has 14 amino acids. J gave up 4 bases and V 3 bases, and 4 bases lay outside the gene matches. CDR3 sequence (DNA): TGCGCCAGCAGCTCTCGCGGGGGGGCAGAGACCCAGTACTTC. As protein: CASSSRGGAETQYF.

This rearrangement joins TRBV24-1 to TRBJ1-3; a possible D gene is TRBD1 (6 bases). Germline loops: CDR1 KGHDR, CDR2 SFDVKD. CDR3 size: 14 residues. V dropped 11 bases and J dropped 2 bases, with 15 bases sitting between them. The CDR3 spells CAMTMGAAGNTIYF. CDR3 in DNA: TGTGCCATGACTATGGGGGCTGCTGGAAACACCATATATTTT.

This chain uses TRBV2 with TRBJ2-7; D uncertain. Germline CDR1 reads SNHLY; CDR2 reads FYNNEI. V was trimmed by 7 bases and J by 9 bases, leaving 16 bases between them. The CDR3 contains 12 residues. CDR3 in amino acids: CASMGDTKLQYV. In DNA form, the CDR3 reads TGTGCCAGCATGGGTGATACAAAGTTGCAGTACGTC.

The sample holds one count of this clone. CDR3 protein: CASSGTGSGYTF. CDR3 DNA: TGTGCCAGCAGCGGCACAGGGTCTGGCTACACCTTC. This rearrangement joins TRBV12-3 or TRBV12-4 to TRBJ1-2; TRBD1 might be the D (6 bases). With 6 bases removed from V and 7 bases from J, the gap between germline ends came to 12 bases. CDR3 length: 12 residues.

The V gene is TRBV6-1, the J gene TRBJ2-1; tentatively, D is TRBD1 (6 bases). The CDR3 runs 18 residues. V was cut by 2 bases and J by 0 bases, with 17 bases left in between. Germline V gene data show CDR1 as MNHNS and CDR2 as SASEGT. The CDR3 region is CASSESKPDRYSYNEQFF. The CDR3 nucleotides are TGTGCCAGCAGTGAATCTAAGCCGGACAGATACTCCTACAATGAGCAGTTCTTC.

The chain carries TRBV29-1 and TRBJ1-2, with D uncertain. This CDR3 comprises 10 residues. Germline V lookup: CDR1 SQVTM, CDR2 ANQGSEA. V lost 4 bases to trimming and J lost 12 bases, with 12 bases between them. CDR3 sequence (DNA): TGCAGCGTTGTTTGGGGTCACCACACCTTC. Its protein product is CSVVWGHHTF.

In DNA, the CDR3 is TGCGCCAGCAGCTTGGACACGGGGAACTATGGCTACACCTTC. It is translated as CASSLDTGNYGYTF. The V call is TRBV5-1, the J call TRBJ1-2; the D is unclear. Germline assignment: CDR1 SGHRS and CDR2 YFSETQ. The CDR3 totals 14 residues. V lost 0 bases and J lost 2, with 8 bases in between.

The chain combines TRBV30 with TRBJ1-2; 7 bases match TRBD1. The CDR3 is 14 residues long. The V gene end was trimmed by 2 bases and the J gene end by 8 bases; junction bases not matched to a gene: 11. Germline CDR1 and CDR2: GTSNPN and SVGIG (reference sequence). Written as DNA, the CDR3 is TGTGCCTGGAGTTCATTGGGGACAGTCGACGGCTACACCTTC. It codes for CAWSSLGTVDGYTF.

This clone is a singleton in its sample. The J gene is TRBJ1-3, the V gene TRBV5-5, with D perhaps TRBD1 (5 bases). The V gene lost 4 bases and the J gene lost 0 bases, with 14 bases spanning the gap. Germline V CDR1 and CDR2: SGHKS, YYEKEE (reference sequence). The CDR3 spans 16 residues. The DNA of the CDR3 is TGTGCCAGCAGCAGAGAAAGGGGCTACTCTGGAAACACCATATATTTT. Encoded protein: CASSRERGYSGNTIYF.

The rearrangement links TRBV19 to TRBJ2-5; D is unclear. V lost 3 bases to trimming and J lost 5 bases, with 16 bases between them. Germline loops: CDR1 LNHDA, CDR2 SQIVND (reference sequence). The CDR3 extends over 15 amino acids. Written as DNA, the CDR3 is TGTGCCAGTAGTATTGTCGGCCCAAGGCAGGAGACCCAGTACTTC. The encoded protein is CASSIVGPRQETQYF.

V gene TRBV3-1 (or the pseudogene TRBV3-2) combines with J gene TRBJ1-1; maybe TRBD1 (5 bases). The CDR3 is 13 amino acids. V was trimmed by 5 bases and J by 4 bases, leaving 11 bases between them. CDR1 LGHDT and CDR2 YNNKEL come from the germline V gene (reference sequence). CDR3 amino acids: CASSAGGSTEAFF. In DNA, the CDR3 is TGTGCCAGCAGCGCCGGGGGGAGCACTGAAGCTTTCTTT.

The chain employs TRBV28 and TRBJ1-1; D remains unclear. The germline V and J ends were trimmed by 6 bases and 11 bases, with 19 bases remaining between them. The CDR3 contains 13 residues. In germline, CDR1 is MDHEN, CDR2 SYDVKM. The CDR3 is CASRRRNLDQAFF. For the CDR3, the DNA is TGTGCCAGCAGACGCCGAAACCTCGACCAGGCTTTCTTT.

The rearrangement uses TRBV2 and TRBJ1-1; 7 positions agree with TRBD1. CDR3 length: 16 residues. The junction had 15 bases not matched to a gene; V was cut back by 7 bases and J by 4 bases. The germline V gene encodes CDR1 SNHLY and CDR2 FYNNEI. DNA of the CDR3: TGTGCCAGCACTCGGCCCCCATCAGGGGGACGCACTGAAGCTTTCTTT. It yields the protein CASTRPPSGGRTEAFF.

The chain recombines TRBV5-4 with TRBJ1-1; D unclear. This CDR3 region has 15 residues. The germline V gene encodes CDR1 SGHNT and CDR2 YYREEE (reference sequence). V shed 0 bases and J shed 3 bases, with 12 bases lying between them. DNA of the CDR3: TGTGCCAGCAGCTTGGCGGCGGGAAGATACACTGAAGCTTTCTTT. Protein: CASSLAAGRYTEAFF.

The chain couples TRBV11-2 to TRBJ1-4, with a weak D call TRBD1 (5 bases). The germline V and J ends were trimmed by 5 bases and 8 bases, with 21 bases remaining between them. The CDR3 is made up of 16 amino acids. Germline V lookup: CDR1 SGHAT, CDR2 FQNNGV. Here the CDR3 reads CASSPHLQKEGEKLFF. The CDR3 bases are TGTGCCAGCAGCCCACATTTGCAGAAGGAGGGGGAAAAACTGTTTTTT.

CDR3 region: CASSPKTGPLIRYF. CDR3 sequence (DNA): TGCGCCAGCAGTCCGAAGACGGGACCGTTGATTAGGTACTTC. The rearrangement uses TRBV4-1 and TRBJ2-5, with D perhaps assigned TRBD1 or TRBD2 (5 bases each). This CDR3 is built from 14 residues. Per the germline V gene, CDR1 is MGHRA and CDR2 is YSYEKL. The V and J ends lost 6 bases and 13 bases respectively, with 24 bases between them.

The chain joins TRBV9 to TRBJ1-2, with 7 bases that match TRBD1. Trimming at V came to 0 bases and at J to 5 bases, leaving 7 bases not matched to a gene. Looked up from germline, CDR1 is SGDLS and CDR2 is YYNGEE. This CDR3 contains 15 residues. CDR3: CASSVATGQNYGYTF. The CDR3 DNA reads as TGTGCCAGCAGCGTAGCTACGGGACAGAATTATGGCTACACCTTC.

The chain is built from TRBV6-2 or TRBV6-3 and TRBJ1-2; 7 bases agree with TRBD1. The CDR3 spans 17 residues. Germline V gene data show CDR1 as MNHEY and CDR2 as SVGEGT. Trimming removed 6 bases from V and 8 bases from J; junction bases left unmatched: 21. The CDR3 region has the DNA TGTGCCAGCAGCCTATTTACAGGGACAGTCTCTATGGAAGGCTACACCTTC. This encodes CASSLFTGTVSMEGYTF.

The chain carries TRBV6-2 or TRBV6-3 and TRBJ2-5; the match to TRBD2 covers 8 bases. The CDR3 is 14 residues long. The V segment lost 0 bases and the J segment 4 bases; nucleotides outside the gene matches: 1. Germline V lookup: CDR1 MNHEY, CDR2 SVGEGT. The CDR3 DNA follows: TGTGCCAGCAGTTACTCGACTAGCGCAGAGACCCAGTACTTC. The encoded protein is CASSYSTSAETQYF.

The CDR3 sequence is CASSQVSGGWKTQYF. CDR3 coding DNA: TGTGCCAGCAGCCAAGTTAGCGGGGGGTGGAAGACCCAGTACTTC. This rearrangement joins TRBV4-2 to TRBJ2-5; 10 nucleotides line up with TRBD2. Germline CDR1 LGHNA, CDR2 YNFKEQ. With V trimmed by 1 base and J by 6 bases, 5 bases remained unmatched. The CDR3 extends over 15 amino acids.